These 21 T cell receptor beta chains share one sample of origin, sequenced in a study of OX40 agonist ivuxolimab in advanced cancers. Using immunoSEQ multiplex PCR, the repertoire was profiled, and TCRdb retains in-frame clones only, with some absent. The sample consists of 55,000 to 70,000 clones, 80% of them appearing once. The source was CD4+ or CD8+ T cells sorted from blood, collected in a trial of the OX40 agonist ivuxolimab. The source is an adult with an advanced solid tumor such as melanoma, head and neck, liver or kidney cancer.

The chain carries TRBV5-1 and TRBJ2-1; 10 nucleotides match TRBD1. Germline CDR1 is SGHRS and CDR2 is YFSETQ. Germline trimming cut 4 bases from V and 5 bases from J; bases unmatched to any gene: 6. The CDR3 has 15 amino acids. CDR3 loop: CASSPRQGANNEQFF. Written as DNA, the CDR3 is TGCGCCAGCAGCCCCCGACAGGGGGCTAACAATGAGCAGTTCTTC.

V gene TRBV4-3 combines with J gene TRBJ1-5, with D unclear. The V gene's germline CDR1 is LGHNA and CDR2 YSLEER. The CDR3 is 16 amino acids. V lost 4 bases and J lost 0, with 13 bases in between. CDR3 region: CASSPDWGGSNQPQHF. The CDR3 DNA reads as TGCGCCAGCAGCCCGGATTGGGGAGGTAGCAATCAGCCCCAGCATTTT.

V usage is TRBV19 and J usage is TRBJ1-5; possibly TRBD1 for D (6 bases). Per germline, CDR1 LNHDA and CDR2 SQIVND (reference sequence). The CDR3 contains 16 residues. Trimming removed 5 bases at V and 2 bases at J, with 16 bases between. CDR3 amino acids: CASSATGFGGNQPQHF. The CDR3 DNA reads TGTGCCAGTAGTGCCACAGGGTTTGGGGGCAATCAGCCCCAGCATTTT.

This rearrangement joins TRBV7-2 to TRBJ2-3; D is possibly TRBD1 or TRBD2 (5 bases each). Germline values: CDR1 SGHTA, CDR2 FQGNSA. V dropped 5 bases and J dropped 0 bases, with 12 bases sitting between them. The CDR3 length is 15 residues. CDR3: CASSRSGLSTDTQYF. CDR3 nucleotide sequence: TGTGCCAGCAGCCGTTCGGGGCTAAGCACAGATACGCAGTATTTT.

This clone was counted between two and nine times. J is TRBJ1-1 and V is TRBV29-1; weak D call: TRBD1 (5 bases). Germline assignment: CDR1 SQVTM and CDR2 ANQGSEA. This CDR3 contains 14 residues. The V end lost 6 bases, the J end lost 1 base, and 15 bases lay between the germline ends. The CDR3, as DNA: TGCAGCGTACTAGCCAGCAGGGCGAACACTGAAGCTTTCTTT. As protein: CSVLASRANTEAFF.

The genes are TRBV18 and TRBJ2-1; 9 bases match TRBD1. The CDR3 length is 14 residues. The germline gives CDR1 KGHSH, CDR2 LQKENI. V gave up 3 bases and J gave up 9 bases; unmatched junction bases: 6. The DNA of the CDR3 is TGTGCCAGCTCACCGAGCACAGGGGGCAGTGAGCAGTTCTTC. Encoded protein: CASSPSTGGSEQFF.

The chain uses TRBV2 and TRBJ2-2; possible D gene TRBD1, 6 bases. Deletions cut 7 bases from V and 1 base from J, with 10 bases between. CDR3 length equals 14 residues. Germline CDR1 SNHLY, CDR2 FYNNEI. In DNA, the CDR3 is TGTGCCAGCACCAGACAGGAGAACACCGGGGAGCTGTTTTTT. Translation: CASTRQENTGELFF.

The gene calls are TRBV7-9 and TRBJ1-1, with 8 bases matching TRBD1. Germline V gives CDR1 SEHNR, CDR2 FQNEAQ (reference sequence). The CDR3 runs 15 residues. V was pared by 9 bases and J by 5 bases, with 14 bases of the junction left unmatched. In DNA form, the CDR3 reads TGTGCCAGTTCTGCGCAGGGGGCAGGGAGGACTGAAGCTTTCTTT. Translation gives CASSAQGAGRTEAFF.

V and J are TRBV6-1 and TRBJ1-3, with a weak D call TRBD1 (6 bases). The CDR3 runs 14 residues. V was trimmed by 6 bases and J by 4 bases, leaving 13 bases between them. Germline lookup yields CDR1 MNHNS and CDR2 SASEGT. In DNA, the CDR3 is TGTGCCAGCAGCCTAGAGGGGGGAGGAAACACCATATATTTT. It is translated as CASSLEGGGNTIYF.

V gene TRBV6-1 combines with J gene TRBJ1-4; D may be TRBD1 (5 bases). This CDR3 has 15 residues. Germline CDR1 reads MNHNS; CDR2 reads SASEGT. The germline V and J ends were trimmed by 7 bases and 3 bases, with 15 bases remaining between them. This chain's CDR3 is CASTFLQGANEKLFF. CDR3 nucleotide sequence: TGTGCCAGCACCTTCCTTCAGGGAGCTAATGAAAAACTGTTTTTT.

The CDR3 reads CASSLTGSPEAFF. The CDR3, as DNA: TGTGCCAGCAGTCTGACAGGGAGTCCTGAAGCTTTCTTT. The gene calls are TRBV6-1 and TRBJ1-1, with 7 bases lining up with TRBD1. The V and J ends lost 5 bases and 6 bases, in that order; junction bases with no gene match: 6. Germline CDR1 reads MNHNS; CDR2 reads SASEGT. CDR3 length equals 13 residues.

The V gene is TRBV11-2, the J gene TRBJ2-5, with D possibly being TRBD2 (6 bases). This CDR3 comprises 14 residues. The germline V gene encodes CDR1 SGHAT and CDR2 FQNNGV. Trimming pared 5 bases from V and 4 bases from J, leaving 14 bases between. In DNA, the CDR3 is TGTGCCAGCAGCCCAAAACGGGGAGGAGAGACCCAGTACTTC. Residues: CASSPKRGGETQYF.

The V gene is TRBV5-1, the J gene TRBJ1-6, with a possible D match to TRBD1 (6 bases). V was shortened by 0 bases and J by 6 bases, with 10 bases between the two germline ends. The V gene's germline CDR1 is SGHRS and CDR2 YFSETQ. The CDR3 length is 15 residues. Written as DNA, the CDR3 is TGCGCCAGCAGCTTGGGGGAAGGGGGTAATTCACCCCTCCACTTT. Its protein product is CASSLGEGGNSPLHF.

The chain joins TRBV28 to TRBJ2-5; 7 bases match TRBD2. The CDR3 consists of 20 residues. V gave up 6 bases and J gave up 0 bases; unmatched junction bases: 22. Germline values: CDR1 MDHEN, CDR2 SYDVKM. CDR3 bases: TGTGCCAGCAGCGATCTCGATCTGAGAGGGCGGGAGCGGTACCAAGAGACCCAGTACTTC. Encoded protein: CASSDLDLRGRERYQETQYF.

The chain has TRBV4-1 and TRBJ2-1; tentative D call: TRBD1 (7 bases). V gave up 3 bases and J gave up 4 bases, with 16 bases separating them. Per germline, CDR1 MGHRA and CDR2 YSYEKL. The CDR3 extends over 16 amino acids. The CDR3 coding sequence is TGCGCCAGCAGCCAGGGGTCAGGGGGGCCGTACAATGAGCAGTTCTTC. Amino acids: CASSQGSGGPYNEQFF.

This chain links TRBV5-1 with TRBJ1-5; D is perhaps TRBD1 (5 bases). Germline CDR1 is SGHRS and CDR2 is YFSETQ. The CDR3 is 15 residues long. V lost 0 bases to trimming and J lost 0 bases, with 7 bases between them. CDR3 residues: CASSLGGVSNQPQHF. The CDR3 DNA reads as TGCGCCAGCAGCTTGGGAGGGGTTAGCAATCAGCCCCAGCATTTT.

The chain uses TRBV19 and TRBJ1-1, with a tentative D call TRBD1 (6 bases). Germline lookup yields CDR1 LNHDA and CDR2 SQIVND (reference sequence). The CDR3 is 17 amino acids. V was pared by 8 bases and J by 6 bases, with 28 bases between. The CDR3 nucleotides read TGTGCCAGTTCCCTCCAGCCCCAGGGGAAAAATCTCCCTGAAGCTTTCTTT. It encodes CASSLQPQGKNLPEAFF.

This clone was counted once. V and J are TRBV5-4 and TRBJ1-2; no definite D call. The germline CDR1 and CDR2 sequences are SGHNT and YYREEE (reference sequence). The CDR3 has 14 residues. The V gene lost 4 bases and the J gene lost 13 bases, with 23 bases spanning the gap. In DNA, the CDR3 is TGTGCCAGCAGCAGTACCGGAGCAGGCCTTGGTGTCACCTTC. It codes for CASSSTGAGLGVTF.

This chain links TRBV9 with TRBJ2-1; 9 nucleotides line up with TRBD1. Unmatched junction bases numbered 13, after V lost 3 bases and J lost 3 bases. This CDR3 contains 18 residues. The germline gives CDR1 SGDLS, CDR2 YYNGEE. Written as DNA, the CDR3 is TGTGCCAGCAGCGCAGACTTTTCCGGGACAGGGTACTACAATGAGCAGTTCTTC. Translating gives CASSADFSGTGYYNEQFF.

V gene TRBV7-9 combines with J gene TRBJ1-6, with TRBD1 matching over 7 bases. The CDR3 contains 15 residues. CDR1 and CDR2 (germline): SEHNR, FQNEAQ (reference sequence). The trim removed 2 bases at V and 7 bases at J, leaving 5 bases unmatched. The CDR3 DNA follows: TGTGCCAGCAGCTTAACAGGGGCGCAAAATTCACCCCTCCACTTT. As protein: CASSLTGAQNSPLHF.

The gene calls are TRBV30 and TRBJ2-5, with 8 bases identical to TRBD2. This CDR3 region has 16 residues. With V trimmed by 2 bases and J by 2 bases, 10 bases remained unmatched. The germline V gene has CDR1 GTSNPN and CDR2 SVGIG (reference sequence). The CDR3, as DNA: TGTGCCTGGAGTTTCAAGACGGCTAGCGGGCAAGAGACCCAGTACTTC. Translated, it gives CAWSFKTASGQETQYF. Drawing the rest from reference TRBV30 and TRBJ2-5, the complete variable domain is SQTIHQWPATLVQPVGSPLSLECTVEGTSNPNLYWYRQAAGRGLQLLFYSVGIGQISSEVPQNLSASRPQDRQFILSSKKLLLSDSGFYLCAWSFKTASGQETQYFGPGTRLLVL.